These T cell receptor beta chains were read from a single sample in a study of identical twins. TCRdb re-called the 5' RACE reads with MiXCR, one entry per CDR3 protein. The table includes 210,000 or so distinct CDR3 sequences, 6% to 9% detected once. These data were also filed under a second study, of yellow fever vaccine responses in identical twins.

Material: memory (CD45RO+) T cells sorted from blood. The receptor set was obtained from a woman aged 18-35 years in good health. Both conserved end residues are part of each CDR3. The D gene is left open where the match is weak. Rows give clone size only sometimes, using once, few, many, or a class for an expanded clone.

cdr3_aa cdr3_nt v_call d_call clone_size j_call
CASSFWKVTGLHTDTQYF TGTGCCAGCAGTTTCTGGAAAGTAACAGGGCTTCACACAGATACGCAGTATTTT TRBV28 NA few TRBJ2-3
CSVRTPKLNEQYF TGCAGCGTTCGGACTCCAAAACTAAACGAGCAGTACTTC TRBV29-1 NA few TRBJ2-7
CAWSETTRVEQFF TGTGCCTGGAGTGAGACCACCCGCGTTGAGCAGTTCTTC TRBV30 NA few TRBJ2-1
CASSPQGKNGYTF TGCGCCAGCAGCCCACAGGGGAAAAATGGCTACACCTTC TRBV5-1 TRBD1 many TRBJ1-2
CASSLASRTDTQYF TGTGCCAGCAGCTTAGCTTCTAGAACAGATACGCAGTATTTT TRBV11-2 NA NA TRBJ2-3
CASSLAASQETQYF TGCGCCAGCAGCTTGGCCGCCTCCCAAGAGACCCAGTACTTC TRBV5-1 NA many TRBJ2-5
CSVGSGVYQQYF TGCAGTGTGGGTAGTGGCGTTTACCAGCAGTACTTC TRBV20-1 NA NA TRBJ2-7
CASSAATGTEQFF TGTGCCAGTAGTGCCGCGACTGGAACCGAGCAGTTCTTC TRBV19 NA NA TRBJ2-1
CASSPTRSGHEQYF TGTGCCAGCAGCCCAACAAGATCGGGGCACGAGCAGTACTTC TRBV14 NA NA TRBJ2-7
CASSRGTSGFTSHYEQYF TGTGCCAGCAGCCGCGGGACTAGCGGGTTCACCTCCCACTACGAGCAGTACTTC TRBV11-2 TRBD2 few TRBJ2-7
CASSKISYEQYF TGTGCCAGCAGCAAAATTTCCTACGAGCAGTACTTC TRBV7-2 NA NA TRBJ2-7
CASSFISYYSNQPQHF TGTGCCAGCAGTTTTATTAGCTATTATAGCAATCAGCCCCAGCATTTT TRBV28 NA few TRBJ1-5
CASSLGAGLYEQYF TGTGCCAGCAGCTTAGGGGCGGGACTCTACGAGCAGTACTTC TRBV7-2 NA many TRBJ2-7
CASSLQTVFTETQYF TGTGCCAGCAGCTTGCAGACGGTCTTTACAGAGACCCAGTACTTC TRBV5-5 NA many TRBJ2-5
CASSLSLAGGTYEQYF TGCGCCAGCAGCTTGTCACTAGCGGGGGGCACCTACGAGCAGTACTTC TRBV5-1 TRBD2 many TRBJ2-7
CASSLVGTDTDTQYF TGCGCCAGCAGCTTGGTCGGGACAGACACAGATACGCAGTATTTT TRBV5-1 TRBD1 many TRBJ2-3
CASSPAMNTEAFF TGTGCCAGCAGTCCTGCCATGAACACTGAAGCTTTCTTT TRBV6-1 NA many TRBJ1-1
CASSTGQGDQPQHF TGCGCCAGCAGCACCGGACAGGGGGATCAGCCCCAGCATTTT TRBV5-1 TRBD1 many TRBJ1-5
CASSLWQGSSEQFF TGTGCCAGCAGTTTATGGCAGGGTTCTAGTGAGCAGTTCTTC TRBV12-3/TRBV12-4 NA NA TRBJ2-1
CSVVPNREGSYNEQFF TGCAGCGTTGTACCCAACCGGGAGGGAAGCTACAATGAGCAGTTCTTC TRBV29-1 TRBD2 few TRBJ2-1
CSAMTGGPQTSPLHF TGCAGTGCTATGACAGGCGGCCCGCAGACTTCACCCCTCCACTTT TRBV20-1 NA many TRBJ1-6
CASTAGGGWGQETQYF TGTGCCAGCACGGCGGGAGGTGGGTGGGGCCAAGAGACCCAGTACTTC TRBV28 TRBD2 few TRBJ2-5
CASKDTGYSYEQYF TGTGCCAGTAAGGACACAGGCTACTCCTACGAGCAGTACTTC TRBV19 NA NA TRBJ2-7
CSAGPGDYEQYF TGCAGTGCTGGTCCAGGGGACTACGAGCAGTACTTC TRBV20-1 NA few TRBJ2-7
CASSQDPRGADTQYF TGCGCCAGCAGCCAAGACCCCAGGGGAGCAGATACGCAGTATTTT TRBV4-3 NA many TRBJ2-3
CASSPWDGVADTQYF TGTGCCAGCAGCCCTTGGGACGGTGTAGCGGATACGCAGTATTTT TRBV3-1 NA NA TRBJ2-3
CAIRGPKAQTGELFF TGTGCCATCAGAGGCCCCAAAGCGCAAACCGGGGAGCTGTTTTTT TRBV10-3 NA NA TRBJ2-2
CASSDRGINYGYTF TGTGCCAGCAGTGACAGGGGAATTAACTATGGCTACACCTTC TRBV2 NA few TRBJ1-2
CASSGTVRRFNEQYF TGTGCCAGCTCAGGAACCGTGAGGAGATTTAACGAGCAGTACTTC TRBV2 NA few TRBJ2-7
CASSLELAIFGEQFF TGTGCCAGCAGCTTAGAACTAGCCATTTTCGGTGAGCAGTTCTTC TRBV7-9 NA few TRBJ2-1
CASSLGTGTSTDTQYF TGCGCCAGCAGCTTGGGAACAGGGACTAGCACAGATACGCAGTATTTT TRBV5-1 NA NA TRBJ2-3
CAISVGLVWTQYF TGTGCCATCAGCGTCGGGCTCGTATGGACCCAGTACTTC TRBV5-5 NA NA TRBJ2-5
CASSLGVGGANVLTF TGCGCCAGCAGCTTGGGGGTAGGGGGGGCCAACGTCCTGACTTTC TRBV5-1 NA few TRBJ2-6
CASSSEGLAGAADTQYF TGTGCCAGCAGCTCAGAGGGACTAGCGGGGGCGGCAGATACGCAGTATTTT TRBV13 TRBD2 many TRBJ2-3
CASSLFGSGNTIYF TGCGCCAGCAGCTTGTTTGGTTCTGGAAACACCATATATTTT TRBV5-1 NA NA TRBJ1-3
CASSYGPYEQYF TGTGCCAGCAGTTACGGCCCATACGAGCAGTACTTC TRBV12-3/TRBV12-4 NA NA TRBJ2-7
CATSQDSSGGSYNEQFF TGTGCCACCAGCCAAGACTCTAGCGGGGGTTCCTACAATGAGCAGTTCTTC TRBV3-1 TRBD2 NA TRBJ2-1
CASSFGQSSYNEQFF TGTGCCAGCAGCTTTGGACAGAGCTCCTACAATGAGCAGTTCTTC TRBV7-2 NA NA TRBJ2-1
CAIKAATNEKLFF TGTGCCATCAAGGCTGCAACTAATGAAAAACTGTTTTTT TRBV10-3 NA few TRBJ1-4
CASSLVLVRTTNTGELFF TGTGCCAGCAGCTTAGTTCTGGTTCGCACAACGAACACCGGGGAGCTGTTTTTT TRBV11-1 NA few TRBJ2-2
CASSPQGEGEGDTQYF TGCGCCAGCAGCCCCCAGGGGGAGGGAGAAGGAGATACGCAGTATTTT TRBV4-1 NA few TRBJ2-3
CASSDRLTYEQYF TGTGCCAGCAGTGACCGGTTGACCTACGAGCAGTACTTC TRBV2 NA few TRBJ2-7
CASSLRTGMNTEAFF TGTGCCAGCAGCCTTCGGACAGGCATGAACACTGAAGCTTTCTTT TRBV11-2 TRBD1 few TRBJ1-1
CAILPRDLVTDEQYF TGTGCCATCCTCCCCCGGGACTTAGTTACTGACGAGCAGTACTTC TRBV7-9 NA NA TRBJ2-7
CASSSRGTVNQPQHF TGTGCCAGCAGTTCTAGAGGGACAGTTAATCAGCCCCAGCATTTT TRBV28 TRBD1 NA TRBJ1-5
CASRTTGMDYGYTF TGCGCCAGCAGAACAACAGGGATGGACTATGGCTACACCTTC TRBV5-1 NA many TRBJ1-2
CATSSPSRGGADTQYF TGTGCCACCAGTTCCCCCTCGCGGGGGGGAGCAGATACGCAGTATTTT TRBV24-1 TRBD2 NA TRBJ2-3
CASSLEGGRSSYEQYF TGTGCCAGCAGCTTAGAGGGAGGGAGAAGCTCCTACGAGCAGTACTTC TRBV7-2 TRBD2 many TRBJ2-7
CASSDIGNTGELFF TGTGCCAGCAGTGATATAGGAAACACCGGGGAGCTGTTTTTT TRBV25-1 NA NA TRBJ2-2
CASNNLRESYNEQFF TGTGCCAGCAACAATTTAAGGGAGTCCTACAATGAGCAGTTCTTC TRBV12-3/TRBV12-4 NA many TRBJ2-1
CASSVGTGGYTF TGTGCCAGCAGCGTAGGGACGGGGGGCTACACCTTC TRBV9 NA few TRBJ1-2
CASSFGGLGGNEQFF TGTGCCAGCAGTTTTGGAGGACTAGGGGGCAATGAGCAGTTCTTC TRBV12-3/TRBV12-4 NA many TRBJ2-1
CSVSRTYNSPLHF TGCAGTGTTTCACGGACCTATAATTCACCCCTCCACTTT TRBV20-1 NA many TRBJ1-6
CASSQRAQPLDTQYF TGTGCCAGCAGCCAGCGGGCGCAGCCCCTAGATACGCAGTATTTT TRBV7-2 NA NA TRBJ2-3
CASSQGGGQQETQYF TGCGCCAGCAGCCAAGGAGGGGGCCAACAAGAGACCCAGTACTTC TRBV4-3 TRBD1 few TRBJ2-5
CASSAGGVLGDNEQFF TGCGCCAGCAGCGCGGGAGGCGTACTAGGGGACAATGAGCAGTTCTTC TRBV5-1 TRBD2 NA TRBJ2-1